Listed here are 20 T cell receptor beta chains from one sample, sequenced in a study of CD8 T cells in Susac syndrome. Reverse transcription of roughly 0.45 to 1 ug RNA was performed with random hexamers. One entry per CDR3 protein, called by TCRdb with MiXCR from the immunoSEQ multiplex PCR reads. In the table there are about 130,000 distinct CDR3 sequences, over 90% of which are singletons. The sequenced sample consisted of CD4+ T cells from PBMCs. These receptors all stem from a human donor in good health.

The chain joins TRBV12-3 or TRBV12-4 to TRBJ2-5, with a possible D match to TRBD1 (5 bases). This CDR3 has 14 residues. With 6 bases removed from V and 2 bases from J, the gap between germline ends came to 13 bases. CDR3 in DNA: TGTGCCAGCAGGGCTCGGACACTTCAAGAGACCCAGTACTTC. Translating gives CASRARTLQETQYF.

The chain is built from TRBV28 and TRBJ2-1; the match to TRBD2 covers 10 bases. The CDR3 is made up of 15 amino acids. V gave up 3 bases and J gave up 6 bases; unmatched junction bases: 5. From germline, CDR1 is MDHEN and CDR2 SYDVKM. This CDR3 is CASSFPSGGRNEQFF. The CDR3 nucleotides are TGTGCCAGCAGTTTCCCTAGCGGGGGCCGCAATGAGCAGTTCTTC.

The chain joins TRBV11-2 to TRBJ2-5; no definite D call. The germline CDR1 and CDR2 sequences are SGHAT and FQNNGV. The CDR3 length is 14 residues. Trimming pared 0 bases from V and 7 bases from J, leaving 12 bases between. The CDR3 region has the DNA TGTGCCAGCAGCTTAGACGATCGATATGGGACCCAGTACTTC. Amino acids: CASSLDDRYGTQYF.

The chain has TRBV2 and TRBJ2-7; no clear D. Looked up from germline, CDR1 is SNHLY and CDR2 is FYNNEI. This CDR3 region has 13 residues. With 7 bases removed from V and 7 bases from J, the gap between germline ends came to 17 bases. In nucleotides, the CDR3 is TGTGCCAGCAATAGTCCTCCGGGTTTAGAGCAGTACTTC. Translating it yields CASNSPPGLEQYF.

With respect to this clonotype: The junction and the germline gene differ at one end; a read error may be behind it. This chain uses TRBV30 with TRBJ1-2; TRBD1 is a possible D gene (5 bases). From germline, CDR1 is GTSNPN and CDR2 SVGIG (reference sequence). CDR3 length equals 12 residues. CDR3 coding DNA: TGTGTCTGGAGCCCGGGGACCTATGGCTACACCTTC. This gives the protein CVWSPGTYGYTF.

This clonotype showed up just once. The V gene is TRBV7-6, the J gene TRBJ2-4; D is possibly TRBD2 (6 bases). The length of the CDR3 is 18 residues. V lost 2 bases and J lost 0, with 17 bases in between. Germline-derived CDR1 and CDR2 are SGHVS and FNYEAQ. The CDR3 here is CASSLYRRRVLAKNIQYF. In DNA form, the CDR3 reads TGTGCCAGCAGCTTATATCGACGGAGGGTCTTAGCCAAAAACATTCAGTACTTC.

The chain combines TRBV3-1 with TRBJ2-2; D call uncertain. Germline lookup yields CDR1 LGHDT and CDR2 YNNKEL (reference sequence). V lost 6 bases, J lost 6 bases, and 17 bases lay in between. The CDR3 runs to 15 residues. CDR3: CASSPIVGSAGELFF. As DNA, the CDR3 is TGTGCCAGCAGTCCCATAGTGGGTTCGGCCGGGGAGCTGTTTTTT.

This clonotype was seen just once. The chain links TRBV29-1 to TRBJ2-1; perhaps TRBD2 as D (5 bases). V lost 6 bases and J lost 3, with 21 bases in between. The CDR3 has 16 residues. Germline assignment: CDR1 SQVTM and CDR2 ANQGSEA. CDR3 sequence (DNA): TGCAGCGTGGACCCCGGGATCATATCCCTCTACAATGAGCAGTTCTTC. Translating it yields CSVDPGIISLYNEQFF.

The chain joins TRBV3-1 to TRBJ1-1; D is ambiguous. The CDR3 has 13 amino acids. The germline V and J ends were trimmed by 1 base and 8 bases, with 11 bases remaining between them. CDR1 is LGHDT and CDR2 is YNNKEL in the germline V gene (reference sequence). The CDR3 is CASSQGYVDEAFF. The CDR3 coding sequence is TGTGCCAGCAGCCAAGGTTACGTGGACGAAGCTTTCTTT.

The chain combines TRBV5-1 with TRBJ2-3, with 9 bases matching TRBD1. Germline V gene data show CDR1 as SGHRS and CDR2 as YFSETQ. The ends lost 4 bases at V and 1 base at J; junction bases unmatched: 13. This CDR3 comprises 18 residues. The CDR3 loop reads CASSGYRGLSVGTDTQYF. CDR3 coding DNA: TGCGCCAGCAGCGGCTACAGGGGGCTAAGCGTAGGCACAGATACGCAGTATTTT.

V gene TRBV5-1 combines with J gene TRBJ1-2; D is perhaps TRBD1 (5 bases). This CDR3 contains 13 residues. V lost 0 bases and J lost 8, with 11 bases in between. Germline-derived CDR1 and CDR2 are SGHRS and YFSETQ. As DNA, the CDR3 is TGCGCCAGCAGCTTGGGGGGGATATGGGGCTACACCTTC. Translation: CASSLGGIWGYTF.

V and J are TRBV5-1 and TRBJ2-2; D gene uncertain. The CDR3 runs 11 residues. With 4 bases removed from V and 8 bases from J, the gap between germline ends came to 6 bases. Germline V gene data show CDR1 as SGHRS and CDR2 as YFSETQ. The CDR3 is CASSAMGELFF. The CDR3 bases are TGCGCCAGCAGCGCGATGGGGGAGCTGTTTTTT.

The chain uses TRBV27 and TRBJ2-2, with TRBD2 matching over 16 bases. CDR1 is MNHEY, CDR2 SMNVEV, per germline (reference sequence). The V segment lost 3 bases and the J segment 6 bases; nucleotides outside the gene matches: 13. CDR3 length: 20 residues. DNA for the CDR3: TGTGCCAGCAGTTTCTCCCCGGGACTAGCGGGAGGGAGTTGGGCCGGGGAGCTGTTTTTT. It encodes CASSFSPGLAGGSWAGELFF.

The chain has TRBV5-4 and TRBJ2-5; the D gene is possibly TRBD1 (6 bases). Germline-derived CDR1 and CDR2 are SGHNT and YYREEE (reference sequence). The CDR3 covers 14 residues. The V end was cut by 0 bases, the J end by 4 bases, with 10 bases between. CDR3 in DNA: TGTGCCAGCAGCTTGGTGGTAGGGGGAGAGACCCAGTACTTC. Encoded protein: CASSLVVGGETQYF. Full variable domain (rest looked up from reference TRBV5-4 and TRBJ2-5): ETGVTQSPTHLIKTRGQQVTLRCSSQSGHNTVSWYQQALGQGPQFIFQYYREEENGRGNFPPRFSGLQFPNYSSELNVNALELDDSALYLCASSLVVGGETQYFGPGTRLLVL.

This chain joins TRBV2 and TRBJ2-1, with D tentatively TRBD1 (5 bases). Germline lookup yields CDR1 SNHLY and CDR2 FYNNEI. V was pared by 7 bases and J by 9 bases, with 19 bases between. This CDR3 region has 14 residues. The CDR3 DNA reads as TGTGCCAGCAAGGCCGGACATGCGGTTGGTGAGCAGTTCTTC. Translation: CASKAGHAVGEQFF.

The chain couples TRBV5-6 to TRBJ2-1; 10 bases are shared with TRBD2. V lost 3 bases to trimming and J lost 15 bases; unmatched junction nucleotides: 9. From germline, CDR1 is SGHDT and CDR2 YYEEEE. The CDR3 is made up of 13 amino acids. Here the CDR3 DNA reads TGTGCCAGCAGCTCCGCCAGCGGGAGGGCCATGTTCTTC. It is translated as CASSSASGRAMFF.

The chain uses TRBV20-1 and TRBJ2-2; D perhaps matches TRBD1 (6 bases). This CDR3 has 13 amino acids. With 5 bases removed from V and 1 base from J, the gap between germline ends came to 8 bases. Germline loops: CDR1 DFQATT, CDR2 SNEGSKA (reference sequence). CDR3 sequence (DNA): TGCAGTGCTCCGGGACAGAACACCGGGGAGCTGTTTTTT. Translation gives CSAPGQNTGELFF.

The chain uses TRBV7-6 and TRBJ1-1; 7 bases fit TRBD1. The germline CDR1 and CDR2 sequences are SGHVS and FNYEAQ. The CDR3 spans 14 residues. V lost 1 base and J lost 6; bases outside the gene matches: 5. CDR3 amino acids: CASSLETGRSEAFF. CDR3 coding DNA: TGTGCCAGCAGCTTAGAGACAGGGCGGTCTGAAGCTTTCTTT.

As concerns this clonotype: The junction departs from germline at one end; a sequencing error may be responsible. The chain has TRBV12-3 or TRBV12-4 and TRBJ2-2; possible D gene TRBD2, 6 bases. The CDR3 consists of 13 residues. The CDR3 is CASSLAETGELFF. The DNA of the CDR3 is TGTGCCAGCAGCTTAGCGGAGACCGGGGAGCTGTTTTTT.

V is TRBV29-1 and J is TRBJ2-7; 11 bases map to TRBD2. J lost 2 bases, V lost 5 bases, and 5 bases had no gene match. Germline V gene data show CDR1 as SQVTM and CDR2 as ANQGSEA. This CDR3 spans 14 amino acids. The CDR3 sequence is CSVLTSGDAYEQYF. CDR3 DNA sequence: TGCAGCGTTTTGACTAGCGGGGACGCCTACGAGCAGTACTTC.